This TCR beta chain was found in a study of cytomegalovirus exposure and HLA in healthy donors. Study context: From donors who were HLA-typed, an early data release held about 85 million unique TCRs.

V lost 0 bases to trimming and J lost 5 bases; unmatched junction nucleotides: 7. Germline V gene sequence: CDR1 SGDLS, CDR2 YYNGEE. The CDR3 runs to 16 residues. With 60 Vbeta and 13 Jbeta primers, the PCR was carried out. Per the original methods: Approximately 87 million unique TCR beta chains, some 11 million shared, were counted in a later analysis. Sequencing used immunoSEQ multiplex PCR; TCRdb keeps in-frame clones, though not all of them. V and J calls and clone size are copied from that table; D and trimming were computed from the DNA. Of approximately 80,000 clones detected, 74% appear once; the ten largest clones hold approximately 20%.

This sequence joins TRBV9 and TRBJ2-2; 7 bases line up with TRBD2. The clonotype originates from a young man in good health and CMV-seropositive. The sample consisted of PBMCs. The CDR3 reads CASSVGPGGETGELFF. The CDR3 DNA sequence: TGTGCCAGCAGCGTAGGACCGGGAGGTGAGACCGGGGAGCTGTTTTTT.